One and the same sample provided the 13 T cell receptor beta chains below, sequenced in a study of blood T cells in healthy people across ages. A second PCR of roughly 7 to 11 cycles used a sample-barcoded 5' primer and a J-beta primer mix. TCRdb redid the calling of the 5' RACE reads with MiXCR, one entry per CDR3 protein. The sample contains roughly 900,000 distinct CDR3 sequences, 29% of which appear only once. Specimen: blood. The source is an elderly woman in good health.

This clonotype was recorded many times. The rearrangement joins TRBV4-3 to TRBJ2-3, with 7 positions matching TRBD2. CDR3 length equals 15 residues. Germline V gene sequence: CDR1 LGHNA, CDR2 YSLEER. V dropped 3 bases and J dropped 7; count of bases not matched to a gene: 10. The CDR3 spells CASSQGGRLLNTQYF. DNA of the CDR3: TGCGCCAGCAGCCAGGGGGGGAGACTATTAAATACGCAGTATTTT.

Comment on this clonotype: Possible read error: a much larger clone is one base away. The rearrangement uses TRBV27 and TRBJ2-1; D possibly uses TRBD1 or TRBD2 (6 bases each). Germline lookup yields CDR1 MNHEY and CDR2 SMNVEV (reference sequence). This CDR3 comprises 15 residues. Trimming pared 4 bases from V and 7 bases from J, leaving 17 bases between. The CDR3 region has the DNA TGTGCCAGCAGTTCCCGGGACTTAGGGGGTAATGAGCAGTTCTTC. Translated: CASSSRDLGGNEQFF.

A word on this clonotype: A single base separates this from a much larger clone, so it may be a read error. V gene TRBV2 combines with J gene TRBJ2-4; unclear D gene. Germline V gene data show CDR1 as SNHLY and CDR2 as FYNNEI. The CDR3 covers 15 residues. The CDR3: CAGSWTELAKNIQYF. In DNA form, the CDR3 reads TGTGCCGGCAGCTGGACGGAGCTAGCCAAAAACATTCAGTACTTC.

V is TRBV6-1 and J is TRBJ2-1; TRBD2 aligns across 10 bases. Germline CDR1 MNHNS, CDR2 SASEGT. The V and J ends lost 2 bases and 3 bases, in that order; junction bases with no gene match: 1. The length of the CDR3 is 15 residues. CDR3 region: CASSEKRGGYNEQFF. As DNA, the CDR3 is TGTGCCAGCAGTGAAAAGCGGGGGGGCTACAATGAGCAGTTCTTC.

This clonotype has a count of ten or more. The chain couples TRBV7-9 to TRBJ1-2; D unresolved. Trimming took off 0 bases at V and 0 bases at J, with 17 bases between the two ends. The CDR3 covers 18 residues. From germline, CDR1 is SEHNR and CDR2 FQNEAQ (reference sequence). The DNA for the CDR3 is TGTGCCAGCAGCTTAGCGCAGACCCTCTCTACGTCTAACTATGGCTACACCTTC. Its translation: CASSLAQTLSTSNYGYTF.

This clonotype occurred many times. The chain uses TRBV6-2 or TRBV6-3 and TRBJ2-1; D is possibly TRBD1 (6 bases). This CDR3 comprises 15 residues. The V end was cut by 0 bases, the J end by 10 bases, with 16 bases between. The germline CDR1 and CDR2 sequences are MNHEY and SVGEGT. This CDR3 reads CASSYSGTRPWEQFF. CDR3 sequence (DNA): TGTGCCAGCAGTTACTCCGGGACAAGGCCATGGGAGCAGTTCTTC.

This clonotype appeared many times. DNA of the CDR3: TGTGCCAGCAGTTACGATTGGGGCGGTGAGCAGTTCTTC. Protein sequence: CASSYDWGGEQFF. J is TRBJ2-1 and V is TRBV6-2 or TRBV6-3; weak D call: TRBD1 (5 bases). Trimming stripped 2 bases from V and 9 bases from J, with 11 bases between. Germline-derived CDR1 and CDR2 are MNHEY and SVGEGT. The CDR3 has 13 residues.

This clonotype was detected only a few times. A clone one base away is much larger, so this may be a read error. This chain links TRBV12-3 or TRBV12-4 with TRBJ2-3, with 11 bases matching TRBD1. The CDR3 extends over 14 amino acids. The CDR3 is CASTRTGGPDAQYF. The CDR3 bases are TGTGCCAGCACAAGGACAGGGGGCCCAGATGCGCAGTATTTT.

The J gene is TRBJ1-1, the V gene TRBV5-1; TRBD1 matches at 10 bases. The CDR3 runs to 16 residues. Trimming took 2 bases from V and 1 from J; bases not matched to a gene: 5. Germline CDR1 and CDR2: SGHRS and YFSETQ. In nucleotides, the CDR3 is TGCGCCAGCAGCTTCGGGACAGGGGATCGGAACACTGAAGCTTTCTTT. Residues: CASSFGTGDRNTEAFF.

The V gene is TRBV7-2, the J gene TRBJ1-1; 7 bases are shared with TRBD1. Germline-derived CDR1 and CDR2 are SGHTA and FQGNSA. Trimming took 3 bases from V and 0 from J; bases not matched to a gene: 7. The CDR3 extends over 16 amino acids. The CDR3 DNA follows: TGTGCCAGCAGCTTGGGGACAGCTCATATGAACACTGAAGCTTTCTTT. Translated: CASSLGTAHMNTEAFF.

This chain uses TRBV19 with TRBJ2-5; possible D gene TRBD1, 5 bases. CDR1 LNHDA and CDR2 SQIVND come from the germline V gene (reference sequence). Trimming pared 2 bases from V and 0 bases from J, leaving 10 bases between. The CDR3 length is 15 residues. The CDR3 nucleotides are TGTGCCAGTAGTATAAGGGGATTGTACCAAGAGACCCAGTACTTC. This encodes CASSIRGLYQETQYF.

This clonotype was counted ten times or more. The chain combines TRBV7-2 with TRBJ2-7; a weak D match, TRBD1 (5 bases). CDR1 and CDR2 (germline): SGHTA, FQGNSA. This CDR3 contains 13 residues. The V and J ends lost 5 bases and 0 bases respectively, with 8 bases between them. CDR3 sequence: CASSQGASYEQYF. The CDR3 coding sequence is TGTGCCAGCAGCCAGGGCGCCTCCTACGAGCAGTACTTC.

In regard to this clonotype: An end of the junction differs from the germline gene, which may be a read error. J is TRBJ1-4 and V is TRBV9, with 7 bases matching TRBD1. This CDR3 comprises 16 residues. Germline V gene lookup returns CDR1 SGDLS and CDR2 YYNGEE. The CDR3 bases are TGTGCCAGCAGCGTAGGAAGTACAGGGGCCGAGGAAAAACGGTTTTTT. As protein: CASSVGSTGAEEKRFF. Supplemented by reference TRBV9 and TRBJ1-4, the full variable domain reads DSGVTQTPKHLITATGQRVTLRCSPRSGDLSVYWYQQSLDQGLQFLIQYYNGEERAKGNILERFSAQQFPDLHSELNLSSLELGDSALYFCASSVGSTGAEEKRFFGSGTQLSVL.